This T cell receptor beta chain was captured by sequencing in a study of blood T cell repertoires in COVID-19 (dated by TCRdb to the early 2020s). About the investigation overall: Samples covering the acute and convalescent phases of COVID-19 were provided by collaborators in the United States, Italy and Spain. Samples came from the ongoing ImmuneRACE study (first 160 participants) plus 1,254 subjects from 6 global collaborators. The sample metadata nearly always contained a de-identified subject ID, COVID-19 status, age in years and sex. The prospective study material was composed of cDNA or gDNA derived from T cells, B-cell-depleted T cells, or PBMCs. HLA class I and class II types, where available, came from metadata supplied by the sample provider rather than from assay-based typing. The dataset comprised deeply sampled blood TCRbeta repertoires from subjects exposed to, actively infected with, or recovered from COVID-19. A freely available public database, intended as a resource for researchers studying the immune response to SARS-CoV-2, is where the repertoires were released.

From the cysteine up to the phenylalanine, the CDR3 has a length of 19 residues. Solely the CDR3 DNA is kept, with 57 bases framed from the first base. According to the germline V gene (reference sequence), CDR1 reads LNHDA and CDR2 reads SQIVND. V is reduced by 7 bases and J by 2 bases, leaving a spacing of 29 bases between them. General findings and caveats noted by the study authors: Clinical and demographic metadata were provided uncurated, with the amount varying by source and participant.

A remark on this clone: Its antigen is not yet known. No base quality information exists; no much larger clone differs at one position.

Each collaborating institution followed its own protocols to collect whole blood in K2EDTA tubes. Collaborator samples were shipped for TCRbeta analysis as frozen whole blood, isolated PBMCs, or DNA extracted from either sample type. TCRbeta CDR3 regions were amplified from genomic DNA using the immunoSEQ Assay, a bias-controlled multiplex PCR. The paper's processing steps were these. The number of nucleated cells in each sample was estimated from the amplification of reference gene primers within the assay. Sequence reads were collapsed and filtered to measure the absolute abundance of every unique TCRbeta CDR3 rearrangement. For each sample, productive Simpson clonality was calculated as the square root of Simpson's diversity index over productive rearrangements. TCRdb stores this immuneACCESS table with in-frame sequences only. Part of the clones is absent; in the studies checked, under half of the shortfall reflects unresolved V genes, and no reason is known for the rest. Clonal size and the V and J genes are those of that table, whereas D and trimming came from the DNA. The table for this sample lists more than 95,000 clones; about 80% of them were counted only once. About 3.6% of the sample is taken by the ten largest.

The sequence derives from a woman of 80 years or more with active or convalescent COVID-19. Specimen: peripheral blood. The chain joins TRBV19 to TRBJ2-5, and possibly TRBD2, on 6 matching bases. This receptor has the CDR3 CASISRIPLKRAFQETQYF. The DNA reads as follows: TGTGCCAGTATTAGCCGGATCCCCCTAAAGCGGGCCTTTCAAGAGACCCAGTACTTC.